A single sample gave rise to the 19 T cell receptor beta chains below, sequenced in a study of human T cells and chemical hapten exposure. TCRdb re-derived calls from the RACE reads in MiXCR, one entry per CDR3 protein. This table holds some 50,000 distinct CDR3 sequences, approximately 4.7% found once. The time point: healthy volunteer bleed at 2 weeks. From whole blood left unfractionated, total RNA was extracted. Sequenced sample: whole blood. The receptors originated from a female donor in good health. Some clones in this sample may be carry-over from other donors' samples.

This clonotype was detected many times. This chain connects TRBV3-1 to TRBJ2-3; D gene unclear. Between the trimmed V and J ends, which lost 1 base and 4 bases, there was a span of 3 bases. CDR1 and CDR2 from the germline V gene are LGHDT and YNNKEL (reference sequence). CDR3 size: 12 residues. The CDR3 reads CASSQAPDTQYF. CDR3 nucleotide sequence: TGTGCCAGCAGCCAAGCTCCAGATACGCAGTATTTT.

By share of the sample, this clonotype is medium-sized. The chain recombines TRBV6-2 or TRBV6-3 with TRBJ2-2; 12 nucleotides align to TRBD2. The ends lost 2 bases at V and 2 bases at J; junction bases unmatched: 12. This CDR3 comprises 20 residues. Germline V gene lookup returns CDR1 MNHEY and CDR2 SVGEGT. Written as DNA, the CDR3 is TGTGCCAGCAGTTACAAATTCGCTCGACTAGCGGGGGCTAACACCGGGGAGCTGTTTTTT. Amino acid sequence: CASSYKFARLAGANTGELFF.

This chain links TRBV4-3 with TRBJ2-6, with D unresolved. Trimming cost V 4 bases and J 0 bases, with 4 bases left between them. Germline assignment: CDR1 LGHNA and CDR2 YSLEER. CDR3 length: 14 residues. The CDR3 bases are TGCGCCAGCAGCCCCACCTCTGGGGCCAACGTCCTGACTTTC. Translated, it gives CASSPTSGANVLTF.

This clonotype was detected many times. The V gene is TRBV3-1, the J gene TRBJ2-5; D is uncertain. The CDR3 extends over 15 amino acids. The germline V gene encodes CDR1 LGHDT and CDR2 YNNKEL (reference sequence). Trimming removed 0 bases at V and 1 base at J, with 9 bases between. In DNA form, the CDR3 reads TGTGCCAGCAGCCAAGAAAGGTCGGTCCAAGAGACCCAGTACTTC. Translating gives CASSQERSVQETQYF.

This clonotype was seen many times. The CDR3 DNA reads as TGTGCCAGCAGTCCGGGGACAGGTGAAGCCTATGGCTACACCTTC. Translating it yields CASSPGTGEAYGYTF. The chain combines TRBV27 with TRBJ1-2; 8 bases are shared with TRBD1. This CDR3 is built from 15 residues. Germline CDR1 and CDR2: MNHEY and SMNVEV (reference sequence). V dropped 5 bases and J dropped 4; count of bases not matched to a gene: 9.

This clonotype was recorded many times. The CDR3 nucleotides read TGTGCCAGCAGCTTAGAACCCGGGAGCACTGAAGCTTTCTTT. Translation: CASSLEPGSTEAFF. V usage is TRBV7-2 and J usage is TRBJ1-1; D not certain. Germline-derived CDR1 and CDR2 are SGHTA and FQGNSA. Trimming removed 1 base from V and 4 bases from J, with 10 bases in between. This CDR3 is 14 amino acids long.

This clonotype was recorded many times. The chain links TRBV24-1 to TRBJ1-4; perhaps TRBD1 as D (6 bases). Germline-derived CDR1 and CDR2 are KGHDR and SFDVKD. The CDR3 consists of 16 residues. V gave up 3 bases and J gave up 5 bases, with 15 bases separating them. The CDR3 sequence is CATSDLWTVTNEKLFF. As DNA, the CDR3 is TGTGCCACCAGTGATCTCTGGACAGTGACAAATGAAAAACTGTTTTTT.

This clonotype was seen a handful of times. The gene calls are TRBV3-1 and TRBJ1-2; D is undetermined. The germline V gene encodes CDR1 LGHDT and CDR2 YNNKEL (reference sequence). Trimming pared 3 bases from V and 0 bases from J, leaving 8 bases between. The CDR3 contains 14 residues. The CDR3 loop is CASSHWSTNYGYTF. The CDR3 nucleotides are TGTGCCAGCAGCCATTGGTCGACTAACTATGGCTACACCTTC. The full variable domain, with the rest looked up from reference TRBV3-1 and TRBJ1-2, is DTAVSQTPKYLVTQMGNDKSIKCEQNLGHDTMYWYKQDSKKFLKIMFSYNNKELIINETVPNRFSPKSPDKAHLNLHINSLELGDSAVYFCASSHWSTNYGYTFGSGTRLTVV.

This clonotype was seen at least ten times. This sequence joins TRBV7-9 and TRBJ2-1; D ambiguous. Germline loops: CDR1 SEHNR, CDR2 FQNEAQ (reference sequence). V was pared by 1 base and J by 4 bases, with 5 bases between. The CDR3 is made up of 13 amino acids. As DNA, the CDR3 is TGTGCCAGCAGCTTAGTGGGGTACAATGAGCAGTTCTTC. This encodes CASSLVGYNEQFF.

This clonotype occurred many times. This chain uses TRBV27 with TRBJ1-3, with no clear D. The CDR3 length is 13 residues. Looked up from germline, CDR1 is MNHEY and CDR2 is SMNVEV (reference sequence). Between the trimmed V and J ends, which lost 5 bases and 0 bases, there was a span of 5 bases. CDR3 loop: CASSMNSGNTIYF. CDR3 in DNA: TGTGCCAGCAGTATGAACTCTGGAAACACCATATATTTT.

This clonotype was recorded at least ten times. CDR3 region: CASSPSQDRGTTEAFF. The CDR3 region has the DNA TGTGCCAGCAGCCCCAGCCAAGACAGGGGGACTACTGAAGCTTTCTTT. The chain recombines TRBV7-9 with TRBJ1-1; TRBD1 matches at 9 bases. With 5 bases clipped from V and 5 bases from J, the junction kept 12 bases outside the gene matches. The length of the CDR3 is 16 residues. In germline, CDR1 is SEHNR, CDR2 FQNEAQ (reference sequence).

At least ten counts were recorded for this clonotype. The genes are TRBV7-2 and TRBJ1-5, with 7 positions matching TRBD1. Germline CDR1 and CDR2: SGHTA and FQGNSA. The V gene end was trimmed by 3 bases and the J gene end by 0 bases; junction bases not matched to a gene: 8. This CDR3 has 17 amino acids. CDR3 residues: CASSFFRGRYSNQPQHF. The CDR3 DNA sequence: TGTGCCAGCAGCTTCTTCAGGGGGAGGTATAGCAATCAGCCCCAGCATTTT.

This clonotype came up many times. V usage is TRBV7-9 and J usage is TRBJ2-3; D unclear. The CDR3 is made up of 13 amino acids. Germline V gene sequence: CDR1 SEHNR, CDR2 FQNEAQ (reference sequence). V dropped 3 bases and J dropped 0 bases, with 4 bases sitting between them. CDR3 loop: CASSLDSTDTQYF. The CDR3 region has the DNA TGTGCCAGCAGCTTGGACAGCACAGATACGCAGTATTTT.

This clonotype showed up many times. The gene calls are TRBV11-1 and TRBJ2-3, with TRBD2 as a possible D gene (5 bases). The CDR3 is 20 residues long. The ends were cut back, 5 bases at V and 0 bases at J, with 27 bases in the middle. Germline V gives CDR1 SGHAT, CDR2 FQDESV (reference sequence). The CDR3 DNA sequence: TGTGCCAGCAGCCCTAGCCCCACCTGGACCGGTCCTTCTAGCACAGATACGCAGTATTTT. Its protein is CASSPSPTWTGPSSTDTQYF.

The chain employs TRBV7-9 and TRBJ2-3; 9 positions agree with TRBD1. The CDR3 totals 16 residues. The J segment lost 1 base and the V segment lost 2 bases, leaving 4 bases of the junction unmatched. Germline assignment: CDR1 SEHNR and CDR2 FQNEAQ (reference sequence). CDR3 loop: CASSLRRDRGTDTQYF. In DNA form, the CDR3 reads TGTGCCAGCAGCTTAAGGCGGGACAGGGGCACAGATACGCAGTATTTT.

This clonotype was counted only a few times. This chain connects TRBV4-3 to TRBJ2-7, with a tentative D call TRBD2 (5 bases). The CDR3 has 15 residues. Trimming removed 1 base at V and 4 bases at J, with 14 bases between. Germline V CDR1 and CDR2: LGHNA, YSLEER. DNA of the CDR3: TGCGCCAGCAGCCAAGGAACAGCAGCGGTTTACGAGCAGTACTTC. Translating it yields CASSQGTAAVYEQYF.

There are many counts of this clonotype. The rearrangement links TRBV20-1 to TRBJ1-5; D remains ambiguous. Germline loops: CDR1 DFQATT, CDR2 SNEGSKA (reference sequence). V was clipped by 6 bases and J by 5 bases, with 20 bases between them. The CDR3 is made up of 15 amino acids. The CDR3 protein is CSAVSKKGFYQPQHF. In nucleotides, the CDR3 is TGCAGTGCCGTAAGTAAGAAGGGATTTTATCAGCCCCAGCATTTT.

This clonotype came up many times. This chain joins TRBV5-1 and TRBJ2-1; 13 bases map to TRBD2. Losses at the gene ends were 0 bases for V and 7 bases for J; bases not matched to a gene: 7. This CDR3 comprises 17 residues. CDR1 and CDR2 from the germline V gene are SGHRS and YFSETQ. In DNA form, the CDR3 reads TGCGCCAGCAGCTTGGCCTTTAGACTAGCGGGGGGAAATGAGCAGTTCTTC. Translating gives CASSLAFRLAGGNEQFF. The whole variable domain, remainder taken from reference TRBV5-1 and TRBJ2-1, is KAGVTQTPRYLIKTRGQQVTLSCSPISGHRSVSWYQQTPGQGLQFLFEYFSETQRNKGNFPGRFSGRQFSNSRSEMNVSTLELGDSALYLCASSLAFRLAGGNEQFFGPGTRLTVL.

This clonotype was observed many times. The V call is TRBV19, the J call TRBJ1-5; TRBD1 matches at 9 bases. V gave up 5 bases and J gave up 6 bases; unmatched junction bases: 20. Germline V lookup: CDR1 LNHDA, CDR2 SQIVND (reference sequence). The CDR3 is 19 amino acids. As DNA, the CDR3 is TGTGCCAGTAGTTCTCACCGGGACAGGGTGGTAAACCACCCTCAGCCCCAGCATTTT. It translates to CASSSHRDRVVNHPQPQHF.